This T cell receptor beta chain was sequenced for a study of cytomegalovirus exposure and HLA in healthy donors. Study-wide results and limits: Later analysis revealed greater clonal expansion in HLA-associated TCR beta chains than in equally common others.

The CDR3 has 14 amino acids. CDR1 SNHLY and CDR2 FYNNEI come from the germline V gene. Trimming left V 8 bases short and J 0 bases short, with 13 bases between. On this clone: Its specificity is not known.

It was with 60 Vbeta and 13 Jbeta primers that the PCR ran. TCRdb's copy holds only in-frame clones and misses some; the assay was immunoSEQ multiplex PCR. This table holds about 100,000 clones, roughly 83% found once. Sequencing was performed on PBMCs. The V call is TRBV2, the J call TRBJ1-2; D might be TRBD1 (5 bases). The receptor was isolated from a man aged 40-49 years in good health and CMV-seronegative. The CDR3 nucleotides read TGTGCCAGCCACCAGGGAAATTCTAACTATGGCTACACCTTC. Translating gives CASHQGNSNYGYTF.